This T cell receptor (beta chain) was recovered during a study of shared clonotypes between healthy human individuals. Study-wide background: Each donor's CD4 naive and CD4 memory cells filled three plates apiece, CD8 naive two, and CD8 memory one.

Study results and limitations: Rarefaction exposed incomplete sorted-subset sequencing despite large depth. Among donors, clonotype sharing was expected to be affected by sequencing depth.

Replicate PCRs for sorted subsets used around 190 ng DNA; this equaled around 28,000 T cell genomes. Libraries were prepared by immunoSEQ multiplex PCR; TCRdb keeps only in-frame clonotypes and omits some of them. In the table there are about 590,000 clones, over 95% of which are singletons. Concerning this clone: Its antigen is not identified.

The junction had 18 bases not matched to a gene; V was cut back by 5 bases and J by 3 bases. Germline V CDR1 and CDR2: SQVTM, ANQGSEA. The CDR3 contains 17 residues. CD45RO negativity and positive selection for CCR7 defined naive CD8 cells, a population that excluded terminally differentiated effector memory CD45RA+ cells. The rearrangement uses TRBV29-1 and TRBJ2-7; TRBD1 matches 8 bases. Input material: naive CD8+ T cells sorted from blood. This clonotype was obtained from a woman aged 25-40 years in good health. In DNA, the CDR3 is TGCAGCGTTTCTTACCCGGGACAGGATATCTTAAGCTACGAGCAGTACTTC. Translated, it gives CSVSYPGQDILSYEQYF.